This T cell receptor beta chain was recovered during a study of identical twins. Study-level results: Memory repertoires showed no such pattern, whereas abundant cord blood beta clonotypes carried fewer insertions. Models underestimated how often monozygotic twins shared out-of-frame TCR alpha.

The CDR3 sequence is 15 residues long. Trimming cost V 4 bases and J 2 bases, with 12 bases left between them. CDR1 and CDR2 (germline): SGHNT, YENEEA. Unique molecular identifiers were present on cDNA, and template switching added a universal primer site. A single record per CDR3 protein comes from TCRdb applying MiXCR to the 5' RACE reads. The sample lists under 350,000 distinct CDR3 sequences, less than 9.5% seen once, with roughly 6.4% in the top ten. The sample holds many counts of this clonotype. The antigen is not known. This same sample was also taken into another study, of yellow fever vaccine responses in identical twins. That work contributes: Vaccine T cell responses of twins reportedly seemed partly convergent and partly personalized.

The J gene is TRBJ2-1, the V gene TRBV11-3; D may be TRBD1 (6 bases). The origin of this receptor is a woman younger than 35 in good health. The sequenced sample was CD8+ T cells sorted from blood. The CDR3 DNA reads as TGTGCCAGCAGCTCATACAGGGACCCCTACAATGAGCAGTTCTTC. It translates to CASSSYRDPYNEQFF.